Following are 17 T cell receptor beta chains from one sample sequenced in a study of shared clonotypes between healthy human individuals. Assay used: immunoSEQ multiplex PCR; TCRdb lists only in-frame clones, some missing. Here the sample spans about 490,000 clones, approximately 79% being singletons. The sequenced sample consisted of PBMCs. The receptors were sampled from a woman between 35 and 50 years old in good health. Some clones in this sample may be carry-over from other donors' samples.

The CDR3 region is CASSTGPQGQGSGNTIYF. The CDR3 region has the DNA TGTGCCAGCAGCACCGGGCCTCAGGGACAGGGTTCTGGAAACACCATATATTTT. The chain recombines TRBV7-9 with TRBJ1-3; 9 nucleotides agree with TRBD1. The CDR3 totals 18 residues. V lost 5 bases, J lost 1 base, and 12 bases stayed unmatched. Per the germline V gene, CDR1 is SEHNR and CDR2 is FQNEAQ (reference sequence).

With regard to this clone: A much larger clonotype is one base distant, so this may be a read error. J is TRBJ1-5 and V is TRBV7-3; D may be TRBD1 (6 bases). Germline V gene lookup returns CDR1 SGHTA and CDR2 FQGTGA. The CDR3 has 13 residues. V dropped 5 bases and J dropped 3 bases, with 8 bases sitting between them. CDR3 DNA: TGTGCCAGCAGCCCAGGGGTCAATCAGCCCCAGCATTTT. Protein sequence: CASSPGVNQPQHF.

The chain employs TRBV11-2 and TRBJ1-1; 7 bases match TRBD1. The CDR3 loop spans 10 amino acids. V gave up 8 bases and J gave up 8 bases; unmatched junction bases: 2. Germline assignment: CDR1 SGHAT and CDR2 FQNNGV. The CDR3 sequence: CASGGQEAFF. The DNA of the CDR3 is TGTGCCAGCGGGGGACAGGAAGCTTTCTTT.

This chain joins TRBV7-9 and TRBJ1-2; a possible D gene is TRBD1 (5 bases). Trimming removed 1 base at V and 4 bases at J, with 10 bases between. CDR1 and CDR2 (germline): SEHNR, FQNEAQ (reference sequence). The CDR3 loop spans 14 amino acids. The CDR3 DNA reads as TGTGCCAGCAGCTTAGGGGGCATCGGCTATGGCTACACCTTC. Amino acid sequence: CASSLGGIGYGYTF.

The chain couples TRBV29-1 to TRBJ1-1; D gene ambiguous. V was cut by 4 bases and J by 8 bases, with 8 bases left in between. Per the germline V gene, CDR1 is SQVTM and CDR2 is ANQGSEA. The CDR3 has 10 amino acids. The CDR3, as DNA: TGCAGCGTTGTAGGCAGAGAAGCTTTCTTT. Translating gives CSVVGREAFF.

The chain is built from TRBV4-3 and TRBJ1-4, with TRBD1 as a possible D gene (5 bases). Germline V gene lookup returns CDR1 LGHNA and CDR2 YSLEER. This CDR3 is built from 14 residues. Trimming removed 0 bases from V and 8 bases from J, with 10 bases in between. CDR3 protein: CASSQDWKGEKLFF. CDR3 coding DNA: TGCGCCAGCAGCCAAGATTGGAAGGGGGAAAAACTGTTTTTT.

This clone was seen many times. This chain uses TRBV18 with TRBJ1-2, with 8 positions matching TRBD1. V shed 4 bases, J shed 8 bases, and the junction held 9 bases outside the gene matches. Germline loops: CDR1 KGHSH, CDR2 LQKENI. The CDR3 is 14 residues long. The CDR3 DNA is TGTGCCAGCTCACTACAGGACAGGGTAGAGGGCTACACCTTC. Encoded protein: CASSLQDRVEGYTF.

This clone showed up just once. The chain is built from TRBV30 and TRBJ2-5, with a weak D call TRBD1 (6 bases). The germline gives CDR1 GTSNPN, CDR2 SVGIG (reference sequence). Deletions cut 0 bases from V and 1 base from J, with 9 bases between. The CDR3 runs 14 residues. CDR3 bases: TGTGCCTGGAGTGTTGGACAGTTCCAAGAGACCCAGTACTTC. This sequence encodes CAWSVGQFQETQYF.

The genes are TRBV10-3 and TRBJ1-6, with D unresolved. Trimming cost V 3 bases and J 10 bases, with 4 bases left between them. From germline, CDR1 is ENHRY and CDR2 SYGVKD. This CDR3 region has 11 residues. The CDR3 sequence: CAISDGSPLHF. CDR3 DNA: TGTGCCATCAGTGATGGGTCACCCCTCCACTTT.

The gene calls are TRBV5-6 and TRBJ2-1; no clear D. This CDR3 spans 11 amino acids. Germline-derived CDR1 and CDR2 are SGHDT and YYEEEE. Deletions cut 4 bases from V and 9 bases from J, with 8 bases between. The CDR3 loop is CASSLYGEQFF. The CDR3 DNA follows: TGTGCCAGCAGCCTCTACGGTGAGCAGTTCTTC.

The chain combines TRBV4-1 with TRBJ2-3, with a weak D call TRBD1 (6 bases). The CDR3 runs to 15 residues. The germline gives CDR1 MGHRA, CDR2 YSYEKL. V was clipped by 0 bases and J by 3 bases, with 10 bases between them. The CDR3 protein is CASSQDGRGTDTQYF. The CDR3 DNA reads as TGCGCCAGCAGCCAAGATGGCAGGGGAACAGATACGCAGTATTTT.

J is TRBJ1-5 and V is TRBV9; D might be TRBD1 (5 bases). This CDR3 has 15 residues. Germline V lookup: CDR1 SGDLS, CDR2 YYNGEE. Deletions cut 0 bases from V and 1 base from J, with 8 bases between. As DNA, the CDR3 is TGTGCCAGCAGCGTAGAGGGGTTCAGCAATCAGCCCCAGCATTTT. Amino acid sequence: CASSVEGFSNQPQHF.

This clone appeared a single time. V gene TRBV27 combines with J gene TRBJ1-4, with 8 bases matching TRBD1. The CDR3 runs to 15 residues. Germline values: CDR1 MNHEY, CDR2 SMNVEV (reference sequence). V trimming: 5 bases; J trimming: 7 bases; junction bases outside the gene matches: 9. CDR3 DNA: TGTGCCAGCAGTCCCCCGGGACAGGCGGGTGAAAAACTGTTTTTT. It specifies CASSPPGQAGEKLFF.

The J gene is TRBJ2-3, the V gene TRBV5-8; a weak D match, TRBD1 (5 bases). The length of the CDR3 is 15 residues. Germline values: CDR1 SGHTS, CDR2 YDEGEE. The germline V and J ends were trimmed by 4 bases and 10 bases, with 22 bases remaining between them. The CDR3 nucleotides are TGTGCCAGCAGCATTGATGGGGCCGTAGCCCGTTCGCAGTATTTT. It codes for CASSIDGAVARSQYF.

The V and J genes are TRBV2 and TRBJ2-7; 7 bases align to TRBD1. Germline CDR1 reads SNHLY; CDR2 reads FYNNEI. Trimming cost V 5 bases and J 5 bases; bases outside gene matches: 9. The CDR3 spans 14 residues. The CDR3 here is CASSLQGLEDEQYF. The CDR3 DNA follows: TGTGCCAGCAGTCTACAGGGGCTGGAGGACGAGCAGTACTTC.

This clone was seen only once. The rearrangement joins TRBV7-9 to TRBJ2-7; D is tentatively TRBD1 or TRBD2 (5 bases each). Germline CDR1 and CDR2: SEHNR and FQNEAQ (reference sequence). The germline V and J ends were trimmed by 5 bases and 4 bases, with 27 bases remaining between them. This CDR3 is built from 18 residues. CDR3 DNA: TGTGCCAGCAGCCGGGGCAATGCCGCGTTCTCCTACCCTTACGAGCAGTACTTC. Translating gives CASSRGNAAFSYPYEQYF.

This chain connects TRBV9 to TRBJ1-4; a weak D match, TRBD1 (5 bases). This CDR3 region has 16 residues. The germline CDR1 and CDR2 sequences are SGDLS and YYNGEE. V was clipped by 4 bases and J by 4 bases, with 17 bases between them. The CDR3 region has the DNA TGTGCCAGCAGCTCCGGGACGGCAACAGTTAATGAAAAACTGTTTTTT. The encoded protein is CASSSGTATVNEKLFF.